The next 17 T cell receptor beta chains were all read from a single sample in a study of T cell responses to AZD1222 COVID-19 vaccine. TCRdb's copy holds only in-frame clones and misses some; the assay was immunoSEQ multiplex PCR. Altogether over 130,000 clones are present, about 90% being singletons, with the ten largest covering around 7.6%. The material sequenced was peripheral blood, taken 28 days after the second dose of the MenACWY control vaccine. Receptor source: an adult who received the MenACWY meningococcal vaccine as a control.

The chain is built from TRBV7-2 and TRBJ1-2; D is uncertain. With 2 bases removed from V and 7 bases from J, the gap between germline ends came to 14 bases. The CDR3 spans 14 residues. In germline, CDR1 is SGHTA, CDR2 FQGNSA. The CDR3 coding sequence is TGTGCCAGCAGCTTAAGCGCCGGGGAGGTTGGCTACACCTTC. It encodes CASSLSAGEVGYTF. Variable domain in full (rest from reference TRBV7-2 and TRBJ1-2): GAGVSQSPSNKVTEKGKDVELRCDPISGHTALYWYRQSLGQGLEFLIYFQGNSAPDKSGLPSDRFSAERTGGSVSTLTIQRTQQEDSAVYLCASSLSAGEVGYTFGSGTRLTVV.

The chain joins TRBV29-1 to TRBJ2-2, with 9 bases matching TRBD2. Germline assignment: CDR1 SQVTM and CDR2 ANQGSEA. The CDR3 totals 13 residues. The CDR3 reads CGSSGMNTGELFF. The CDR3 DNA reads TGCGGATCTAGCGGGATGAACACCGGGGAGCTGTTTTTT.

The rearrangement joins TRBV6-2 or TRBV6-3 to TRBJ1-2; 7 positions match TRBD1. V was clipped by 2 bases and J by 3 bases; unmatched bases: 3. CDR1 is MNHEY, CDR2 SVGEGT, per germline. This CDR3 spans 14 amino acids. The CDR3 sequence: CASSYLTGDYGYTF. For the CDR3, the DNA is TGTGCCAGCAGTTACCTCACAGGGGACTATGGCTACACCTTC.

The chain recombines TRBV2 with TRBJ1-4, with TRBD1 matching over 8 bases. The CDR3 covers 15 residues. The ends lost 2 bases at V and 7 bases at J; junction bases unmatched: 6. In germline, CDR1 is SNHLY, CDR2 FYNNEI. Written as DNA, the CDR3 is TGTGCCAGCAGTGAACAGGGACAGGATACTGAAAAACTGTTTTTT. Amino acids: CASSEQGQDTEKLFF.

The J gene is TRBJ2-7, the V gene TRBV7-9, with D maybe TRBD2 (6 bases). This CDR3 contains 14 residues. Looked up from germline, CDR1 is SEHNR and CDR2 is FQNEAQ (reference sequence). V was clipped by 6 bases and J by 0 bases, with 12 bases between them. DNA of the CDR3: TGTGCCAGCAGTCCTCGGGGGTCCTCCTACGAGCAGTACTTC. Protein product: CASSPRGSSYEQYF.

The genes are TRBV11-2 and TRBJ1-2; TRBD1 aligns across 10 bases. The CDR3 spans 16 residues. The V gene end was trimmed by 1 base and the J gene end by 8 bases; junction bases not matched to a gene: 10. Germline V gene sequence: CDR1 SGHAT, CDR2 FQNNGV. CDR3 nucleotides: TGTGCCAGCAGCTTAGCCGGGACAGGGGAAATTTGGGGCTACACCTTC. Protein: CASSLAGTGEIWGYTF.

DNA of the CDR3: TGTGCCAGCAGCTCTCGGGACGTTCTCTCTGGGGCCAACGTCCTGACTTTC. This translates into CASSSRDVLSGANVLTF. The V call is TRBV13, the J call TRBJ2-6; D is tentatively TRBD1 or TRBD2 (5 bases each). Per germline, CDR1 PRHDT and CDR2 FYEKMQ (reference sequence). The CDR3 sequence is 17 residues long. V dropped 4 bases and J dropped 0 bases, with 13 bases sitting between them.

The chain is built from TRBV7-2 and TRBJ2-7; possible D gene TRBD1, 5 bases. V lost 5 bases and J lost 7, with 12 bases in between. CDR3 length equals 12 residues. Germline-derived CDR1 and CDR2 are SGHTA and FQGNSA. CDR3 residues: CASSHLGQEQYF. The CDR3 DNA reads as TGTGCCAGCAGCCATTTAGGACAAGAGCAGTACTTC. The variable domain in full, with the rest retrieved from reference TRBV7-2 and TRBJ2-7, is GAGVSQSPSNKVTEKGKDVELRCDPISGHTALYWYRQSLGQGLEFLIYFQGNSAPDKSGLPSDRFSAERTGGSVSTLTIQRTQQEDSAVYLCASSHLGQEQYFGPGTRLTVT.

The CDR3 reads CASGSIAGAYEQYF. CDR3 sequence (DNA): TGTGCCAGCGGCAGCATCGCGGGGGCCTACGAGCAGTACTTC. The gene calls are TRBV28 and TRBJ2-7; 7 positions match TRBD2. The CDR3 covers 14 residues. Germline V gene data show CDR1 as MDHEN and CDR2 as SYDVKM. Trimming took 8 bases from V and 2 from J; bases not matched to a gene: 9.

This clone was observed a handful of times. Sequence at one end of the junction differs from germline and may be a read error. The chain carries TRBV28 and TRBJ2-2, with D perhaps TRBD2 (6 bases). CDR1 and CDR2 (germline): MDHEN, SYDVKM. There are 14 residues in the CDR3. CDR3 loop: CASSFLAKTGELFF. In DNA form, the CDR3 reads TGTGCCAGCAGTTTCCTAGCGAAGACCGGGGAGCTGTTTTTT.

The chain's CDR3 is CAASIAGGESYEQYF. DNA of the CDR3: TGTGCCGCTTCGATAGCGGGGGGGGAATCCTACGAGCAGTACTTC. This chain joins TRBV6-5 and TRBJ2-7; 11 bases fit TRBD2. The CDR3 length is 15 residues. After removal of 11 bases from V and 1 base from J, the junction contained 10 bases not matched to a gene. The germline V gene has CDR1 MNHEY and CDR2 SVGAGI.

The rearrangement uses TRBV27 and TRBJ1-4; 8 bases fit TRBD1. V shed 4 bases, J shed 2 bases, and the junction held 6 bases outside the gene matches. In germline, CDR1 is MNHEY, CDR2 SMNVEV (reference sequence). The CDR3 is 16 residues long. Written as DNA, the CDR3 is TGTGCCAGCAGTTCCCTATCAGGGGGCACTAATGAAAAACTGTTTTTT. Translating it yields CASSSLSGGTNEKLFF.

V usage is TRBV19 and J usage is TRBJ2-1; tentative D call: TRBD1 (5 bases). Germline V CDR1 and CDR2: LNHDA, SQIVND (reference sequence). Deletions cut 0 bases from V and 8 bases from J, with 14 bases between. The CDR3 loop spans 15 amino acids. CDR3 DNA: TGTGCCAGTAGTATAGACAGGGTCCCTATGGATGAGCAGTTCTTC. This gives the protein CASSIDRVPMDEQFF.

The chain recombines TRBV12-3 or TRBV12-4 with TRBJ1-4, with D unresolved. V was clipped by 3 bases and J by 7 bases, with 9 bases between them. This CDR3 region has 13 residues. The CDR3 DNA follows: TGTGCCAGCAGTTTCGGCGGTGGTGAAAAACTGTTTTTT. Its translation: CASSFGGGEKLFF.

CDR3 sequence: CASSLAGGSYEQYF. The CDR3 DNA is TGTGCCAGCAGCTTAGCGGGCGGTTCCTACGAGCAGTACTTC. This chain connects TRBV7-2 to TRBJ2-7; D not resolved. This CDR3 has 14 residues. CDR1 SGHTA and CDR2 FQGNSA come from the germline V gene. V gave up 0 bases and J gave up 1 base, with 7 bases separating them.

The chain recombines TRBV28 with TRBJ2-2; D not certain. Between the trimmed V and J ends, which lost 5 bases and 0 bases, there was a span of 4 bases. Germline CDR1 reads MDHEN; CDR2 reads SYDVKM. The CDR3 has 13 amino acids. Here the CDR3 DNA reads TGTGCCAGCAGTCAGTCGAACACCGGGGAGCTGTTTTTT. Its protein is CASSQSNTGELFF.

This chain links TRBV25-1 with TRBJ1-1; D is ambiguous. Trimming pared 4 bases from V and 0 bases from J, leaving 12 bases between. The CDR3 totals 15 residues. Germline V gene data show CDR1 as MGHDK and CDR2 as SYGVNS. CDR3 protein: CASSAGRLMNTEAFF. In nucleotides, the CDR3 is TGTGCCAGCAGTGCCGGGCGGTTGATGAACACTGAAGCTTTCTTT. The entire variable domain, with the rest obtained from reference TRBV25-1 and TRBJ1-1, is as follows: EADIYQTPRYLVIGTGKKITLECSQTMGHDKMYWYQQDPGMELHLIHYSYGVNSTEKGDLSSESTVSRIRTEHFPLTLESARPSHTSQYLCASSAGRLMNTEAFFGQGTRLTVV.